This T cell receptor beta chain was recorded in a study of cytomegalovirus exposure and HLA in healthy donors. This clone was found a few times. Its antigen is unidentified. The PCR was carried out with 60 Vbeta primers and 13 Jbeta primers. TCRdb's table, derived via immunoSEQ multiplex PCR, lists solely in-frame clones and lacks some. The sample includes around 130,000 clones, 66% seen only once; the top ten take roughly 1.4%. Germline V gene lookup returns CDR1 MGHDK and CDR2 SYGVNS. This CDR3 is 14 amino acids long. V trimming: 8 bases; J trimming: 8 bases; junction bases outside the gene matches: 9. General study findings and limits: Data from an earlier analysis indicated that most TCR beta V segments were productive either about 87% or about 30% of the time. Presence/absence analyses assumed roughly uniform sequencing depth across donors, which may not hold.

The chain links TRBV25-1 to TRBJ1-4; 9 nucleotides align to TRBD1. The TCR originated in a man younger than 35 in good health and CMV-seronegative. Material for sequencing was PBMCs. The CDR3 DNA reads as TGTGCCAGCGAAGAAACAGGGGGCGGAGAAAAACTGTTTTTT. It codes for CASEETGGGEKLFF.